The 17 T cell receptor beta chains below all came from one sample that was sequenced in a study of regulatory and conventional T cells in RAG deficiency. The sorted conventional CD4+ T cells were CD25-low and CD127-high, with genomic DNA sequenced. The data were produced by immunoSEQ multiplex PCR, yet TCRdb's version contains in-frame clones alone and is incomplete. The sample contains about 34,000 clones, around 76% of which appear only once. The sample was also reused in another study, on regulatory T cells. That investigation notes: Primers: 52 TRBV forward and 13 TRBJ reverse.

The specimen sequenced was CD4+ effector T cells sorted from blood. These receptors all stem from a human donor in good health.

For this clone: Only one base separates this from a far larger clonotype, so it likely reflects a read error. Other DNA sequences in the same sample also yield this CDR3. The chain couples TRBV11-3 to TRBJ1-1; D gene uncertain. In germline, CDR1 is SGHNT, CDR2 YENEEA. This CDR3 comprises 11 residues. The CDR3 DNA reads TGTGCCAGCAGCGCGTTCACTGAAGCCTTCTTT. It yields the protein CASSAFTEAFF.

CDR3 region: CASSQEGWGLYEQYF. The CDR3 coding sequence is TGTGCCAGCAGCCAAGAAGGCTGGGGGTTATACGAGCAGTACTTC. The chain combines TRBV14 with TRBJ2-7; either TRBD1 or TRBD2 may supply D (5 bases each). The germline V gene encodes CDR1 SGHDN and CDR2 FVKESK. With 0 bases removed from V and 4 bases from J, the gap between germline ends came to 13 bases. The CDR3 covers 15 residues.

The chain recombines TRBV6-5 with TRBJ2-7; 9 nucleotides align to TRBD2. V gave up 8 bases and J gave up 2 bases; unmatched junction bases: 4. Germline assignment: CDR1 MNHEY and CDR2 SVGAGI. The CDR3 is 13 amino acids. The CDR3, as DNA: TGTGCCAGCGGACTAGCGCTTGCCTACGAGCAGTACTTC. Its translation: CASGLALAYEQYF.

This clone has only a few counts. The sample contains more than one DNA sequence encoding this CDR3. The chain carries TRBV6-5 and TRBJ1-1; D is perhaps TRBD1 (5 bases). The CDR3 covers 13 residues. The V end was cut by 2 bases, the J end by 1 base, with 5 bases between. CDR1 is MNHEY and CDR2 is SVGAGI in the germline V gene. CDR3 loop: CASSYTGNTEAFF. The CDR3 region has the DNA TGTGCCAGCAGTTACACAGGGAACACTGAAGCTTTCTTT.

The rearrangement uses TRBV7-3 and TRBJ2-2; 9 bases match TRBD1. J gave up 6 bases and V 6 bases, and 5 bases lay outside the gene matches. Germline V gene data show CDR1 as SGHTA and CDR2 as FQGTGA. This CDR3 region has 14 residues. The CDR3 nucleotides read TGTGCCAGCAGTCCCGGGACAGGGTCCGGGGAGCTGTTTTTT. Protein product: CASSPGTGSGELFF.

The genes are TRBV5-1 and TRBJ1-3; TRBD1 aligns across 8 bases. V gave up 0 bases and J gave up 1 base; unmatched junction bases: 6. Germline CDR1 reads SGHRS; CDR2 reads YFSETQ. This CDR3 region has 17 residues. CDR3 region: CASSLAGGPISGNTIYF. In DNA form, the CDR3 reads TGCGCCAGCAGCTTGGCAGGGGGCCCGATATCTGGAAACACCATATATTTT. Using reference TRBV5-1 and TRBJ1-3 for the parts outside the CDR3, the full variable domain is KAGVTQTPRYLIKTRGQQVTLSCSPISGHRSVSWYQQTPGQGLQFLFEYFSETQRNKGNFPGRFSGRQFSNSRSEMNVSTLELGDSALYLCASSLAGGPISGNTIYFGEGSWLTVV.

V and J are TRBV7-2 and TRBJ2-7; the D gene could be TRBD1 or TRBD2 (5 bases each). The germline V gene has CDR1 SGHTA and CDR2 FQGNSA. Trimming left V 7 bases short and J 4 bases short, with 17 bases between. CDR3 length: 14 amino acids. The CDR3 nucleotides are TGTGCCAGCACCGACTACAGGTATACTTACGAGCAGTACTTC. It encodes CASTDYRYTYEQYF.

This clone was recorded a few times. The chain couples TRBV9 to TRBJ2-4; D is ambiguous. Germline V CDR1 and CDR2: SGDLS, YYNGEE. This CDR3 has 14 residues. The V end was cut by 1 base, the J end by 5 bases, with 10 bases between. This CDR3 is CASSVSWGQNIQYF. In DNA form, the CDR3 reads TGTGCCAGCAGCGTAAGTTGGGGTCAAAACATTCAGTACTTC. The variable domain in full, with the rest retrieved from reference TRBV9 and TRBJ2-4, is DSGVTQTPKHLITATGQRVTLRCSPRSGDLSVYWYQQSLDQGLQFLIQYYNGEERAKGNILERFSAQQFPDLHSELNLSSLELGDSALYFCASSVSWGQNIQYFGAGTRLSVL.

V and J are TRBV6-5 and TRBJ1-1; TRBD1 might be the D (5 bases). Germline CDR1 reads MNHEY; CDR2 reads SVGAGI. The length of the CDR3 is 15 residues. V was trimmed by 0 bases and J by 2 bases, leaving 10 bases between them. Here the CDR3 DNA reads TGTGCCAGCAGTTACTCGGGGCAGATTAACACTGAAGCTTTCTTT. Translation gives CASSYSGQINTEAFF.

The chain couples TRBV6-6 to TRBJ1-2, with 7 bases that match TRBD1. Germline CDR1 MNHNY, CDR2 SVGAGI (reference sequence). V lost 5 bases to trimming and J lost 4 bases; unmatched junction nucleotides: 4. This CDR3 comprises 13 residues. CDR3 bases: TGTGCCAGCAGTCCCCGGGACAGCTATGGCTACACCTTC. It specifies CASSPRDSYGYTF.

This clone appeared a single time. J is TRBJ2-6 and V is TRBV7-8; weak D call: TRBD2 (6 bases). The CDR3 totals 19 residues. Germline-derived CDR1 and CDR2 are SGHVS and FQNEAQ. The V gene lost 5 bases and the J gene lost 0 bases, with 20 bases spanning the gap. CDR3 sequence reads: CASSPGRGGPNSGANVLTF. CDR3 DNA: TGTGCCAGCAGCCCTGGGCGGGGCGGACCTAACTCTGGGGCCAACGTCCTGACTTTC.

V gene TRBV5-4 combines with J gene TRBJ2-2; 8 nucleotides align to TRBD1. Looked up from germline, CDR1 is SGHNT and CDR2 is YYREEE (reference sequence). The CDR3 runs to 16 residues. V lost 0 bases and J lost 7; bases outside the gene matches: 8. CDR3 residues: CASSLVWQGASGELFF. DNA for the CDR3: TGTGCCAGCAGCTTGGTCTGGCAGGGGGCGAGCGGGGAGCTGTTTTTT.

The chain joins TRBV7-9 to TRBJ1-6; 9 bases agree with TRBD1. From germline, CDR1 is SEHNR and CDR2 FQNEAQ (reference sequence). V lost 2 bases, J lost 10 bases, and 9 bases stayed unmatched. The CDR3 has 16 residues. CDR3 sequence (DNA): TGTGCCAGCAGCTTATACGCCGGACAGGGGCGCTCACCCCTCCACTTT. Protein product: CASSLYAGQGRSPLHF.

J is TRBJ2-3 and V is TRBV4-1; TRBD2 is a possible D gene (6 bases). In germline, CDR1 is MGHRA, CDR2 YSYEKL. V was pared by 4 bases and J by 1 base, with 6 bases between. The length of the CDR3 is 13 residues. In DNA form, the CDR3 reads TGCGCCAGCAGCCGGGGGGGCACAGATACGCAGTATTTT. This encodes CASSRGGTDTQYF.

V and J are TRBV7-3 and TRBJ2-1; TRBD2 matches at 13 bases. CDR3 length: 15 residues. Losses at the gene ends were 4 bases for V and 6 bases for J; bases not matched to a gene: 3. Germline CDR1 is SGHTA and CDR2 is FQGTGA. CDR3 sequence reads: CASSSTSGGANEQFF. DNA of the CDR3: TGTGCCAGCAGCTCAACTAGCGGGGGGGCCAATGAGCAGTTCTTC.

The chain has TRBV19 and TRBJ1-1; unclear D gene. Germline assignment: CDR1 LNHDA and CDR2 SQIVND (reference sequence). V gave up 2 bases and J gave up 1 base, with 8 bases separating them. This CDR3 region has 14 residues. Here the CDR3 reads CASSIQSGNTEAFF. The CDR3 DNA follows: TGTGCCAGTAGTATACAAAGCGGGAACACTGAAGCTTTCTTT.

This clone was recorded a few times. J is TRBJ1-5 and V is TRBV4-1; D not resolved. This CDR3 region has 13 residues. Germline assignment: CDR1 MGHRA and CDR2 YSYEKL. The germline V and J ends were trimmed by 3 bases and 5 bases, with 8 bases remaining between them. As DNA, the CDR3 is TGCGCCAGCAGCCAGAGTCCGGATCAGCCCCAGCATTTT. It encodes CASSQSPDQPQHF.